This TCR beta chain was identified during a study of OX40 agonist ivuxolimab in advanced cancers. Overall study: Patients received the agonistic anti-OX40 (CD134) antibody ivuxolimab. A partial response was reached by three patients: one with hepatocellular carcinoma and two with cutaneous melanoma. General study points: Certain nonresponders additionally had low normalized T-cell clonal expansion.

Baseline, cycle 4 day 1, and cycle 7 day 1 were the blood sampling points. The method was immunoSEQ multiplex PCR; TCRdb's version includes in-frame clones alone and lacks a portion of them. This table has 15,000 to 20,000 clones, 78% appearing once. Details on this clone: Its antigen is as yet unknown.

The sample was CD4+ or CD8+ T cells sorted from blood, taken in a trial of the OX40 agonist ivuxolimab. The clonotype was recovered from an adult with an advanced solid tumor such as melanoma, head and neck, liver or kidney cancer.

The DNA for the CDR3 is TGTGCCAGCAGCCTTTCGAATGAGCAGTTCTTC. Its protein is CASSLSNEQFF. This chain joins TRBV11-2 and TRBJ2-1, with D unresolved. Trimming left V 5 bases short and J 7 bases short, with 6 bases between. The germline V gene has CDR1 SGHAT and CDR2 FQNNGV. The CDR3 consists of 11 residues.